This T cell receptor beta chain was identified during a study of cytomegalovirus exposure and HLA in healthy donors. Amplification used 60 Vbeta primers and 13 Jbeta primers. Measured with immunoSEQ multiplex PCR; TCRdb has only the in-frame clones, and not every one. The repertoire holds about 180,000 clones, with 84% as singletons. Comments on this clone: The antigen remains undetermined.

The study, taken as a whole, reports: Among CMV-associated TCR beta chains, most appeared HLA-restricted in a later analysis. Both high specificity and high sensitivity reportedly marked the classifier's diagnosis of cytomegalovirus status.

The germline V and J ends were trimmed by 6 bases and 5 bases, with 17 bases remaining between them. CDR3 length equals 15 residues. Germline CDR1 MNHNY, CDR2 SVGAGI (reference sequence). The clonotype comes from a girl aged 10 to 17 in good health and CMV-seropositive. This chain uses TRBV6-6 with TRBJ1-3; maybe TRBD1 (5 bases). The material sequenced was PBMCs. CDR3 DNA sequence: TGTGCCAGCAGCCAACCCCGGACACACCGAAACACCATATATTTT. Its protein is CASSQPRTHRNTIYF.